This T cell receptor (beta chain) was sequenced for a study of T cells after somatic rescue of genetic block. Profiling relied on immunoSEQ multiplex PCR, and the TCRdb table lists in-frame clones only, not all of them. The sample carries over 95,000 clones, about 90% recorded once. The CDR3 sequence is 13 residues long. From germline, CDR1 is SGHTA and CDR2 FQGTGA. The germline V and J ends were trimmed by 5 bases and 7 bases, with 11 bases remaining between them. V usage is TRBV7-3 and J usage is TRBJ2-2; no firm D call. The sample comprised peripheral blood mononuclear cells (PBMCs). This receptor was taken from a woman aged 18-30 years. This chain's CDR3 is CASSPRAIGELFF. The CDR3 coding sequence is TGTGCCAGCAGCCCTAGGGCAATCGGGGAGCTGTTTTTT.